The sequence of this TCR beta chain was determined in a study of OX40 agonist ivuxolimab in advanced cancers. About the study: Intravenous ivuxolimab was administered to patients every 2 weeks at 0.01 to 10 mg/kg. Previous treatment with anti-PD-1, anti-PD-L1 or anti-CTLA-4 therapy was allowed; 35% to 50% had received some.

TCRdb keeps only in-frame clones here, not all; method: immunoSEQ multiplex PCR. The table records about 29,000 clones, around 87% of them present only once. Study observations and caveats: Clones of CD4+ and CD8+ blood T cells grew by week 6 at doses of 0.1 to 3.0 mg/kg.

About this clone itself: Its antigen is still unknown.

Germline V gene lookup returns CDR1 SEHNR and CDR2 FQNEAQ (reference sequence). The CDR3 is made up of 14 amino acids. V dropped 3 bases and J dropped 6 bases, with 14 bases sitting between them. Sequenced here: CD4+ or CD8+ T cells sorted from blood, sampled in a trial of the OX40 agonist ivuxolimab. The source is an adult with an advanced solid tumor such as melanoma, head and neck, liver or kidney cancer. The rearrangement joins TRBV7-9 to TRBJ1-1; TRBD1 might be the D (6 bases). The CDR3 DNA reads as TGTGCCAGCAGCTTCCCCCGGGGGGGGCCTGAAGCTTTCTTT. Translated, it gives CASSFPRGGPEAFF. The whole variable domain, remainder taken from reference TRBV7-9 and TRBJ1-1, is DTGVSQNPRHKITKRGQNVTFRCDPISEHNRLYWYRQTLGQGPEFLTYFQNEAQLEKSRLLSDRFSAERPKGSFSTLEIQRTEQGDSAMYLCASSFPRGGPEAFFGQGTRLTVV.